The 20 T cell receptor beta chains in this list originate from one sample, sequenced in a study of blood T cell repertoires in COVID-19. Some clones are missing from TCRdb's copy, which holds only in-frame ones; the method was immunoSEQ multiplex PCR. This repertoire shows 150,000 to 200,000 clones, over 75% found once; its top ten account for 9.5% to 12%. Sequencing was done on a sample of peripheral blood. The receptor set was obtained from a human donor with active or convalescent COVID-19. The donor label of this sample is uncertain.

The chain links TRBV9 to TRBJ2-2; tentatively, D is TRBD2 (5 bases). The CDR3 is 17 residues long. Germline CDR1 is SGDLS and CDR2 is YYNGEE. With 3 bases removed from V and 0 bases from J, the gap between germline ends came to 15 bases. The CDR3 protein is CASSGPRGGTNTGELFF. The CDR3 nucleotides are TGTGCCAGCAGCGGGCCTAGAGGAGGAACGAACACCGGGGAGCTGTTTTTT.

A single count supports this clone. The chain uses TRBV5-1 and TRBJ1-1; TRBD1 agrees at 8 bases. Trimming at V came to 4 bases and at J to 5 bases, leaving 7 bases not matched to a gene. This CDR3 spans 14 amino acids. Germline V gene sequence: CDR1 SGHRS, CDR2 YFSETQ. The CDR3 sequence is CASSIGQGRTEAFF. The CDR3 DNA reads TGCGCCAGCAGCATAGGACAGGGACGTACTGAAGCTTTCTTT.

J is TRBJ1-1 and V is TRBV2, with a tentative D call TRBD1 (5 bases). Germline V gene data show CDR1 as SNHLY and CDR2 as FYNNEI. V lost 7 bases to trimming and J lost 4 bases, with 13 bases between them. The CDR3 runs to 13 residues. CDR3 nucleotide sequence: TGTGCCAGCATGAAGGTCGGGGGCACTGAAGCTTTCTTT. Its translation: CASMKVGGTEAFF.

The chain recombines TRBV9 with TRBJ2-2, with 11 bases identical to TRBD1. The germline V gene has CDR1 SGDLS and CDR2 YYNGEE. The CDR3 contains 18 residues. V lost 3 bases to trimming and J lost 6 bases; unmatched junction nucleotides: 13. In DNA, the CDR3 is TGTGCCAGCAGCGCCGTGGGACAGGGGGAATCACAAGCCGGGGAGCTGTTTTTT. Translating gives CASSAVGQGESQAGELFF. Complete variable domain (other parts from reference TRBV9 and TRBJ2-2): DSGVTQTPKHLITATGQRVTLRCSPRSGDLSVYWYQQSLDQGLQFLIQYYNGEERAKGNILERFSAQQFPDLHSELNLSSLELGDSALYFCASSAVGQGESQAGELFFGEGSRLTVL.

This CDR3 reads CASSLIAGDFHEQYF. CDR3 nucleotide sequence: TGTGCCAGCAGCTTGATAGCGGGAGATTTTCACGAGCAGTACTTC. This rearrangement joins TRBV11-3 to TRBJ2-7; TRBD2 agrees at 9 bases. The CDR3 totals 15 residues. Germline V CDR1 and CDR2: SGHNT, YENEEA. The V gene end was trimmed by 3 bases and the J gene end by 5 bases; junction bases not matched to a gene: 8.

DNA of the CDR3: TGTGCCAGCAGCTTAGCATCTGGCGGGGGCGCTAGCGGCTACACCTTC. Translating gives CASSLASGGGASGYTF. The gene calls are TRBV7-9 and TRBJ1-2, with D perhaps matching TRBD1 (6 bases). The V and J ends lost 0 bases and 8 bases respectively, with 19 bases between them. CDR1 and CDR2 from the germline V gene are SEHNR and FQNEAQ (reference sequence). The CDR3 sequence is 16 residues long. Looking up the rest from reference TRBV7-9 and TRBJ1-2 gives the full variable domain: DTGVSQNPRHKITKRGQNVTFRCDPISEHNRLYWYRQTLGQGPEFLTYFQNEAQLEKSRLLSDRFSAERPKGSFSTLEIQRTEQGDSAMYLCASSLASGGGASGYTFGSGTRLTVV.

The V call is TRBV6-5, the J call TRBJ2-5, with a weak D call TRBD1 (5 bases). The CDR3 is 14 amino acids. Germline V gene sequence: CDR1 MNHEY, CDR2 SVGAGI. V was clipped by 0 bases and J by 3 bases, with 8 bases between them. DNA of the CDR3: TGTGCCAGCAGTTACTCGAGCAGGGAAGAGACCCAGTACTTC. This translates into CASSYSSREETQYF.

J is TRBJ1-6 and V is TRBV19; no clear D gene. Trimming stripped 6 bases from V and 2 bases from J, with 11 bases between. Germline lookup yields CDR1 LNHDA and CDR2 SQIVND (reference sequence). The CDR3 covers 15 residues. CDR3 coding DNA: TGTGCCAGTAGCACTACCCCAGCCTATAATTCACCCCTCCACTTT. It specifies CASSTTPAYNSPLHF.

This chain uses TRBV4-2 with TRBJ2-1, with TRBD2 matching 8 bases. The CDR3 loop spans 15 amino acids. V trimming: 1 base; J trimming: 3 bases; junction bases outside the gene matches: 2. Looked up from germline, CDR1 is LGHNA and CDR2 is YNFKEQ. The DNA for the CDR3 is TGTGCCAGCAGCCAAGTTAGCGGGGACTACAATGAGCAGTTCTTC. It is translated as CASSQVSGDYNEQFF.

The CDR3 reads CASTERGGLYNEQFF. CDR3 nucleotides: TGTGCCAGCACGGAGCGGGGGGGATTATACAATGAGCAGTTCTTC. The gene calls are TRBV28 and TRBJ2-1, with 10 nucleotides matching TRBD2. Germline-derived CDR1 and CDR2 are MDHEN and SYDVKM. This CDR3 contains 15 residues. V lost 7 bases and J lost 4; bases outside the gene matches: 7.

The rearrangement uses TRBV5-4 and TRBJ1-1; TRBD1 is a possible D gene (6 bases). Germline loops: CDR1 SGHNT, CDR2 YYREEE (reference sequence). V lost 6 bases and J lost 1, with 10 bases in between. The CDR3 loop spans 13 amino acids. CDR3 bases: TGTGCCAGCAAAAAACAGGGGAACACTGAAGCTTTCTTT. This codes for CASKKQGNTEAFF.

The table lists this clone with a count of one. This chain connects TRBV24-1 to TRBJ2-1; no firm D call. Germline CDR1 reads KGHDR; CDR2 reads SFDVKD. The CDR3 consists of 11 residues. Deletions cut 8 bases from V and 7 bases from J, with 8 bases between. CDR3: CATKLRNEQFF. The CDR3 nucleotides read TGTGCCACCAAACTAAGGAATGAGCAGTTCTTC.

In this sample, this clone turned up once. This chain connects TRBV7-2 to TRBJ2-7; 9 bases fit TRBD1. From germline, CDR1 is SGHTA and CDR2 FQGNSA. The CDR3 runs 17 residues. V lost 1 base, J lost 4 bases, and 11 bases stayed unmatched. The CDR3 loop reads CASSLEVVTGGFYEQYF. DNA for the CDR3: TGTGCCAGCAGCTTAGAGGTCGTGACAGGGGGTTTTTACGAGCAGTACTTC.

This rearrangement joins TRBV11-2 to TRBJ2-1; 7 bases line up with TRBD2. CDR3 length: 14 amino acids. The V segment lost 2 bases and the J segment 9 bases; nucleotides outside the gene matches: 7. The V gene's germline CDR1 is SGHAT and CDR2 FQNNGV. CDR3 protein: CASSLQPGGGEQFF. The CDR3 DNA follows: TGTGCCAGCAGCTTACAACCCGGCGGGGGTGAGCAGTTCTTC.

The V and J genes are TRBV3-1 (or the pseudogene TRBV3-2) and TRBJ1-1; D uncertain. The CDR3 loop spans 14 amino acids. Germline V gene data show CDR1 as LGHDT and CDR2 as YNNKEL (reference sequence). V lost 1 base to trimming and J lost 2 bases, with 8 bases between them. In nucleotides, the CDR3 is TGTGCCAGCAGCCAAGTGGGGAGTAACACTGAAGCTTTCTTT. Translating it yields CASSQVGSNTEAFF.

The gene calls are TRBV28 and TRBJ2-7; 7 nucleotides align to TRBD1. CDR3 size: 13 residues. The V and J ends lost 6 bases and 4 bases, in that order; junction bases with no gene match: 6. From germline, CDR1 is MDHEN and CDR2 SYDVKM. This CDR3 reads CASSWDRQYEQYF. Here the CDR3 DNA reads TGTGCCAGCAGCTGGGACAGACAATACGAGCAGTACTTC.

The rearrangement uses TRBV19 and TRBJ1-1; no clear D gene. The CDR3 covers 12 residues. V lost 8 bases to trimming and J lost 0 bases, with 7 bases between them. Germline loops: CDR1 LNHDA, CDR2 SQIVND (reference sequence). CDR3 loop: CASGRVNTEAFF. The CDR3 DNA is TGTGCCAGTGGTCGGGTGAACACTGAAGCTTTCTTT.

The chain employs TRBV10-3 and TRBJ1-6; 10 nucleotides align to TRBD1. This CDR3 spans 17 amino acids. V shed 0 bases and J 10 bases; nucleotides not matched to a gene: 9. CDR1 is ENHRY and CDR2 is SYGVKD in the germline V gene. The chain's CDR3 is CAISESGTGVIGSPLHF. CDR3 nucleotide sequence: TGTGCCATCAGTGAGTCTGGGACAGGGGTCATAGGGTCACCCCTCCACTTT.

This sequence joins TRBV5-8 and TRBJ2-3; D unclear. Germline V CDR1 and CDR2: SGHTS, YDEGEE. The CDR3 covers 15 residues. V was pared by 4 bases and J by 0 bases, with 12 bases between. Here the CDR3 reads CASSKTAPSTDTQYF. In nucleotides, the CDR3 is TGTGCCAGCAGCAAGACTGCGCCTAGCACAGATACGCAGTATTTT.

The CDR3 bases are TGTGCCAGCAGCGTAGGGACTAGCGGGGGTCGCGAGCAGTACTTC. Protein: CASSVGTSGGREQYF. The rearrangement uses TRBV9 and TRBJ2-7, with TRBD2 identical over 13 bases. J lost 6 bases, V lost 0 bases, and 3 bases had no gene match. CDR1 is SGDLS and CDR2 is YYNGEE in the germline V gene. This CDR3 is 15 amino acids long.